These T cell receptor beta chains were read from a single sample in a study of blood T cell repertoires in COVID-19. Assay used: immunoSEQ multiplex PCR; TCRdb lists only in-frame clones, some missing. The data contain 45,000 to 65,000 clones, 65% to 85% of them seen just once; the ten biggest clones take up roughly a tenth. The sequenced sample was peripheral blood. These receptors all stem from a man aged 25 to 45 with COVID-19, enrolled during active disease. Each CDR3 is given with its conserved first and last residue. A D gene is named only where the DNA matches it firmly. Clone size is given for some rows only: seen once, a few or many times, or a class if the clone is expanded.

d_call,cdr3_length,clone_size,j_call,v_call,cdr3_nt,cdr3_aa
NA,15,NA,TRBJ2-3,TRBV19,TGTGCCAGTAGTACTCACAGGGACCCCACAGATACGCAGTATTTT,CASSTHRDPTDTQYF
TRBD2,14,NA,TRBJ2-3,TRBV6-5,TGTGCCAGCCTAGAGGGAGGGGAGACAGATACGCAGTATTTT,CASLEGGETDTQYF
NA,14,once,TRBJ2-1,TRBV27,TGTGCCAGCAGTTTGAGTTACCCCTACAATGAGCAGTTCTTC,CASSLSYPYNEQFF
NA,13,few,TRBJ1-5,TRBV6-1,TGTGCCAGCAGTGATTCCATTAATCAGCCCCAGCATTTT,CASSDSINQPQHF
NA,12,NA,TRBJ2-3,TRBV6-6,TGTGCCAGCAACCCTCCAGGGGATACGCAGTATTTT,CASNPPGDTQYF
TRBD1,13,NA,TRBJ1-1,TRBV12-3/TRBV12-4,TGTGCCACCCGACAGGGAATGAACACTGAAGCTTTCTTT,CATRQGMNTEAFF
TRBD2,15,NA,TRBJ2-1,TRBV9,TGTGCCAGCAGCTCTACTAGCGGCAGCAACAATGAGCAGTTCTTC,CASSSTSGSNNEQFF
TRBD1,18,NA,TRBJ2-3,TRBV9,TGTGCCAGCAGCCTCCGGACCGCGGGACAGGGGGTCGCAAATACGCAGTATTTT,CASSLRTAGQGVANTQYF
NA,14,NA,TRBJ1-4,TRBV9,TGTGCCAGCAGCCGGGCGGGCCCCAATGAAAAACTGTTTTTT,CASSRAGPNEKLFF
TRBD1,14,few,TRBJ1-1,TRBV19,TGTGCCACCTCGACAGGGGTCATGAACACTGAAGCTTTCTTT,CATSTGVMNTEAFF
NA,14,NA,TRBJ1-1,TRBV9,TGTGCCAGCAGCACGGATGAAAGGGGCACTGAAGCTTTCTTT,CASSTDERGTEAFF
NA,14,medium-sized,TRBJ1-2,TRBV4-1,TGCGCCAGCACCTCCCCCTTGCAGGGCACGGGCTACACCTTC,CASTSPLQGTGYTF
NA,18,NA,TRBJ2-4,TRBV5-4,TGTGCCAGCAGCTTTCGTCCTACGCCACTGTGGAGGGGAAACATTCAGTACTTC,CASSFRPTPLWRGNIQYF
NA,14,NA,TRBJ1-2,TRBV24-1,TGTGCCACCAGTGTCTCTGGGGAGTACTATGGCTACACCTTC,CATSVSGEYYGYTF
NA,15,NA,TRBJ2-6,TRBV5-6,TGTGCCAGCAGCTTGTTTGAGTTTGGGGCCAACGTCCTGACTTTC,CASSLFEFGANVLTF
NA,12,NA,TRBJ2-3,TRBV11-3,TGTGCCAGCAGCTTAGGCGCAGATACGCAGTATTTT,CASSLGADTQYF
TRBD2,16,NA,TRBJ2-7,TRBV6-5,TGTGCCAGCAGTTACTCGACTAGCGGGACAACCGACGAGCAGTACTTC,CASSYSTSGTTDEQYF
NA,13,once,TRBJ2-5,TRBV6-5,TGTGCCAGCAGTTACGGCGGTCGGGGGACCCAGTACTTC,CASSYGGRGTQYF
NA,15,NA,TRBJ1-6,TRBV19,TGTGCCAGTAGTTCCTCGGCGGCCTATAATTCACCCCTCCACTTT,CASSSSAAYNSPLHF
NA,16,once,TRBJ2-1,TRBV19,TGTGCCAGTAGTATGAGTGGGGGCAGCTCCTACAATGAGCAGTTCTTC,CASSMSGGSSYNEQFF
NA,13,NA,TRBJ2-1,TRBV10-3,TGTGCCATCAGTTGGAGCTCCTACAATGAGCAGTTCTTC,CAISWSSYNEQFF
NA,16,once,TRBJ1-4,TRBV7-9,TGTGCCAGCAGCTTGTGGGGGGAGGCAACTAATGAAAAACTGTTTTTT,CASSLWGEATNEKLFF
NA,15,NA,TRBJ1-2,TRBV19,TGTGCCAGTAGTCTCCGGGAGGGCGGCTACTATGGCTACACCTTC,CASSLREGGYYGYTF
NA,15,NA,TRBJ2-5,TRBV28,TGTGCCAGCAGTCCTCCTCTTGCACCGTCGGGGACCCAGTACTTC,CASSPPLAPSGTQYF
TRBD1,16,NA,TRBJ2-1,TRBV28,TGTGCCAGCAGTTCCTCCCGGGACAGGGGTGTGTGGGCACAGTTCTTC,CASSSSRDRGVWAQFF
NA,13,NA,TRBJ1-5,TRBV28,TGTGCCAGCAGTCAAGTACAGGGTCAGCCCCAGCATTTT,CASSQVQGQPQHF
TRBD1,16,NA,TRBJ1-1,TRBV5-3,TGTGCCAGAAGCCTCCGGACAGGGGGCGGGGACACTGAAGCTTTCTTT,CARSLRTGGGDTEAFF
NA,13,NA,TRBJ2-2,TRBV27,TGTGCCAGCAGTTCCACTACAATCGGGGAGCTGTTTTTT,CASSSTTIGELFF
NA,13,NA,TRBJ2-5,TRBV19,TGTGCCAGCACCCCGACAGGAAAAGAGACCCAGTACTTC,CASTPTGKETQYF
NA,15,NA,TRBJ1-4,TRBV9,TGTGCCAGCAGCGCCCCATCGGGCGGGGATGAAAAACTGTTTTTT,CASSAPSGGDEKLFF
TRBD1,14,NA,TRBJ1-2,TRBV19,TGTGCCAGTAGTAAGACAGGGGGCGCCTTCGGCTACACCTTC,CASSKTGGAFGYTF
NA,17,NA,TRBJ1-1,TRBV14,TGTGCCAGCAGCCCCACCCGACCGCTACGGGTGAACACTGAAGCTTTCTTT,CASSPTRPLRVNTEAFF
NA,12,NA,TRBJ2-1,TRBV6-5,TGTGCCAGCAGTCGTACGGGCAATGAGCAGTTCTTC,CASSRTGNEQFF
NA,11,NA,TRBJ1-2,TRBV27,TGTGCCAGCGGGGAGGTGAGCGGCTACACCTTC,CASGEVSGYTF
TRBD2,15,once,TRBJ2-5,TRBV5-4,TGTGCCAGCAGCGTAACCGGGACTAGGGGAGAGACCCAGTACTTC,CASSVTGTRGETQYF
TRBD1,13,NA,TRBJ1-2,TRBV29-1,TGCAGCGTTGCGACAGGGGGAATCAATGGCTACACCTTC,CSVATGGINGYTF
TRBD2,15,NA,TRBJ2-5,TRBV2,TGTGCCAGCATCGGGACTAGCGGGGCCCAAGAGACCCAGTACTTC,CASIGTSGAQETQYF
NA,14,once,TRBJ1-1,TRBV11-2,TGTGCCAGCAGCCCGCGATACTCGAACACTGAAGCTTTCTTT,CASSPRYSNTEAFF